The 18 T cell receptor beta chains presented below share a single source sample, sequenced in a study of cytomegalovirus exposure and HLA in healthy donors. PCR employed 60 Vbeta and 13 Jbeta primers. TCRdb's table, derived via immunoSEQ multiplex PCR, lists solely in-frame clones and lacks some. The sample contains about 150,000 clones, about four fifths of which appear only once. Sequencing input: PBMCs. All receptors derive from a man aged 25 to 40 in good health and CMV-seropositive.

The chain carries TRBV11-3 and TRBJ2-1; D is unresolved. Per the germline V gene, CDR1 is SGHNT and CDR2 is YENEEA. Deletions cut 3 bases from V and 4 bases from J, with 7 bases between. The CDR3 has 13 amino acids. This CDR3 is CASSFGQYNEQFF. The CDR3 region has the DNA TGTGCCAGCAGCTTTGGTCAGTACAATGAGCAGTTCTTC.

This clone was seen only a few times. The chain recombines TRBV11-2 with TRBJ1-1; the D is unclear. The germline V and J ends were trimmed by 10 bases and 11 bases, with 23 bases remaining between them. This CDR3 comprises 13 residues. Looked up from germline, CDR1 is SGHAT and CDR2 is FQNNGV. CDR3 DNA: TGTGCCAACTACCTGGGGAGGTTTGAAGTGGCTTTCTTT. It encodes CANYLGRFEVAFF.

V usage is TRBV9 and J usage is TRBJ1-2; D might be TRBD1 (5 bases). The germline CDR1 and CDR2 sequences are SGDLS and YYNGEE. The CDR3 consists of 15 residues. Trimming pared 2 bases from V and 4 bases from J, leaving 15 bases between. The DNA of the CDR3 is TGTGCCAGCAGCGTGGGGACTTTATCAGGCTATGGCTACACCTTC. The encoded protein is CASSVGTLSGYGYTF.

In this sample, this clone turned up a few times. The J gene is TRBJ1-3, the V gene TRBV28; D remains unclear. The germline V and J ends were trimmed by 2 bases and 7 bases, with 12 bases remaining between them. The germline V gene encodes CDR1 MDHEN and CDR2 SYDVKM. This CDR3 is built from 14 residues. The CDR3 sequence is CASSLVEGHNTIYF. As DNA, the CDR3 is TGTGCCAGCAGTTTAGTTGAGGGCCATAACACCATATATTTT.

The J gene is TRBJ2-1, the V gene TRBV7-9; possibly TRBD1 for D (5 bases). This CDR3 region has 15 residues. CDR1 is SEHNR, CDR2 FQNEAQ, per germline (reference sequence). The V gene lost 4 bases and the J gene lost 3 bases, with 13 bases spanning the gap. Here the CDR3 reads CASSSDGRGYNEQFF. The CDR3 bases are TGTGCCAGCAGCTCCGACGGTAGGGGCTACAATGAGCAGTTCTTC.

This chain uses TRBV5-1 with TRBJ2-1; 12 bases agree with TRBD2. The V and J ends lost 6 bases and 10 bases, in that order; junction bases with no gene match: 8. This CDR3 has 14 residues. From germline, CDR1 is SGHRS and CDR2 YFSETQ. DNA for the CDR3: TGCGCCAGCACCCCCACAGGACTAGCGGGGGAGCAGTTCTTC. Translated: CASTPTGLAGEQFF.

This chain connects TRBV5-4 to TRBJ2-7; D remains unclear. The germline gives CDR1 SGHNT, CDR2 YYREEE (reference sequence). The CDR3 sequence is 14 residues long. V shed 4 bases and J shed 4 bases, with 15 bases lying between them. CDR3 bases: TGTGCCAGCAGCGTTAGTTCCGTCCCATACGAGCAGTACTTC. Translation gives CASSVSSVPYEQYF.

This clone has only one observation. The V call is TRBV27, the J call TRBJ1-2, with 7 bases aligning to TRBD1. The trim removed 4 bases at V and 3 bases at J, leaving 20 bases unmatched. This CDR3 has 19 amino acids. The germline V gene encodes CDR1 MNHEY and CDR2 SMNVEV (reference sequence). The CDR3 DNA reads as TGTGCCAGCAGTTCCTTAGAAGACAGGGCGAGGTTTGGAGACTATGGCTACACCTTC. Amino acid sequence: CASSSLEDRARFGDYGYTF.

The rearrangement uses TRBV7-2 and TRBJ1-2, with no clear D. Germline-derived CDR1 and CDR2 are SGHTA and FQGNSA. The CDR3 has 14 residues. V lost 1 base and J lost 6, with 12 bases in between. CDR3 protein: CASSLDGRGNGYTF. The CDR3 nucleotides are TGTGCCAGCAGCTTAGATGGTCGGGGTAATGGCTACACCTTC.

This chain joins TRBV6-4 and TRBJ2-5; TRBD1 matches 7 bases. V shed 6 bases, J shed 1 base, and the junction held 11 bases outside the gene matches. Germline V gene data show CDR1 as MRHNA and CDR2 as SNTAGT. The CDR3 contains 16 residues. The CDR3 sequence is CASSHIPRQGQETQYF. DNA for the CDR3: TGTGCCAGCAGCCATATCCCGCGACAGGGCCAAGAGACCCAGTACTTC.

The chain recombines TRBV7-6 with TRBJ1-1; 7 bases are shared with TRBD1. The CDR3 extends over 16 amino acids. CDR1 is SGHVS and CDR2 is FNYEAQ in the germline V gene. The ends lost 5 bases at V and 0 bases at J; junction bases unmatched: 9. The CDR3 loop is CASSRMTGNVNTEAFF. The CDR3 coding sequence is TGTGCCAGCAGCCGTATGACAGGGAACGTGAACACTGAAGCTTTCTTT.

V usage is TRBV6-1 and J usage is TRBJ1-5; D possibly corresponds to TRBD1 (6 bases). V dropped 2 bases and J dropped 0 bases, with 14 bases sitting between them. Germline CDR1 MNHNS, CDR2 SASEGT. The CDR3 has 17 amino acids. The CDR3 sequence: CASSESDRFYSNQPQHF. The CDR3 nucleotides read TGTGCCAGCAGTGAATCCGACAGGTTCTATAGCAATCAGCCCCAGCATTTT.

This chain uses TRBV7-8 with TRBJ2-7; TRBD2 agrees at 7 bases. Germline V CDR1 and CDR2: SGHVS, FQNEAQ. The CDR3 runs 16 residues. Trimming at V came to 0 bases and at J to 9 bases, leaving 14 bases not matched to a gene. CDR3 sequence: CASSLARTRGVGMQYF. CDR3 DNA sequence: TGTGCCAGCAGCTTAGCGAGGACTAGAGGGGTTGGAATGCAGTACTTC. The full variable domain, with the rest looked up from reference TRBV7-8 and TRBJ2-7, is GAGVSQSPRYKVAKRGQDVALRCDPISGHVSLFWYQQALGQGPEFLTYFQNEAQLDKSGLPSDRFFAERPEGSVSTLKIQRTQQEDSAVYLCASSLARTRGVGMQYFGPGTRLTVT.

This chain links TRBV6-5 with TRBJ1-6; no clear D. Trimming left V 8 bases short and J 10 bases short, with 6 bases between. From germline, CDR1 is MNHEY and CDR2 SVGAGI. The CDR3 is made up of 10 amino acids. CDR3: CASGGSPLHF. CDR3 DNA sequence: TGTGCCAGCGGAGGGTCACCCCTCCACTTT.

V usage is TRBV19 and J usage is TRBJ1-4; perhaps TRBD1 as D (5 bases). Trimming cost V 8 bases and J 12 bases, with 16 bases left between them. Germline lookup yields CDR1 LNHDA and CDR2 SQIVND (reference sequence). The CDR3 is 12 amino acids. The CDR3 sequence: CASQGISPQLFF. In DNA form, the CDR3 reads TGTGCCAGTCAGGGTATTTCCCCCCAACTGTTTTTT.

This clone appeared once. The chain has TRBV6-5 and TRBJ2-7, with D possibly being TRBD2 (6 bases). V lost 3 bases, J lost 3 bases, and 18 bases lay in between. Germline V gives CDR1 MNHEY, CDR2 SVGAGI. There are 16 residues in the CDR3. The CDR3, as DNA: TGTGCCAGCAGTTATGGTCGGGGGACCAGTTTCTACGAGCAGTACTTC. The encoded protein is CASSYGRGTSFYEQYF.

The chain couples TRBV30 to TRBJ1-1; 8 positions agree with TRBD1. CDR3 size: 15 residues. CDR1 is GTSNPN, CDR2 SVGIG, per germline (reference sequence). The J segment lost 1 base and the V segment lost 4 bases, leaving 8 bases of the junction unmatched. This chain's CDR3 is CAWMKPGTGNTEAFF. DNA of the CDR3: TGTGCCTGGATGAAACCGGGGACAGGGAACACTGAAGCTTTCTTT.

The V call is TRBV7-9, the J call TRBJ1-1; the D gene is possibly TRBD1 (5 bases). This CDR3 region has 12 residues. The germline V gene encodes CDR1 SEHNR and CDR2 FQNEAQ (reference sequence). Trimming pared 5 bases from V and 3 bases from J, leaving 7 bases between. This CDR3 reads CASSAQDTEAFF. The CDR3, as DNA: TGTGCCAGCAGCGCACAGGACACTGAAGCTTTCTTT.